This T cell receptor (beta chain) was sequenced in a study of Graves' ophthalmopathy and Graves' hyperthyroidism. Findings and limits, study-wide: Appearing in blood as well were most expanded thyroid clonotypes above 0.001 frequency.

Turning to this clonotype: Its antigen is still unknown. A clone one base away is much larger, so this may be a read error.

Amplification targeted the TCR beta CDR3 regions, with RNA transcripts as the source material. An initial RT-PCR round employing HTBI primers preceded a second-round multiplex PCR. A single record per CDR3 protein comes from TCRdb applying MiXCR to the multiplex PCR reads. This sample yields 600,000 to 700,000 distinct CDR3 sequences, of which over 40% are seen a single time; around 3.3% belongs to the top ten. The source of the PBMCs was 10 ml of fresh peripheral blood. Sequenced sample: peripheral blood. The receptor was isolated from an adult man with Graves' ophthalmopathy.

CDR3 in DNA: TGCGCCAGCAGCTTGGACGGGACCCGAGAAAAACTGTTTTTT. Translation gives CASSLDGTREKLFF. The J gene is TRBJ1-4, the V gene TRBV9, with D perhaps matching TRBD1 (5 bases). CDR1 SGDLS and CDR2 YYNGEE come from the germline V gene. This CDR3 has 14 residues.